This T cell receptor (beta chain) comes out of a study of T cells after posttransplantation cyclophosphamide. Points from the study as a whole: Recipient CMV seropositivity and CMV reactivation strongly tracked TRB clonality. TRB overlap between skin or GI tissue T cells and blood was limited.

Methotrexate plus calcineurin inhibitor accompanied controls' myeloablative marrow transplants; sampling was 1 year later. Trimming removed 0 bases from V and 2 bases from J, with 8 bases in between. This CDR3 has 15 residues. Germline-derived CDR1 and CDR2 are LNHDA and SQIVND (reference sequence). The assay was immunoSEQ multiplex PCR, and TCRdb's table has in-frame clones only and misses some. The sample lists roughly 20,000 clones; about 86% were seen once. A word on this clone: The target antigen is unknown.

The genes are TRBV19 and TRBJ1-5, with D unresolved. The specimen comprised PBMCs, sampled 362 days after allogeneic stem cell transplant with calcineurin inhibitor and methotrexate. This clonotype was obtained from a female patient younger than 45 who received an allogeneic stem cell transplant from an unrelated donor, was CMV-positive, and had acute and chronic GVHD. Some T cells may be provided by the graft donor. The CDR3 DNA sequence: TGTGCCAGTAGTATAGATCAAACAGGCAATCAGCCCCAGCATTTT. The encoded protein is CASSIDQTGNQPQHF.